Sequencing of this T cell receptor (beta chain) was carried out in a study of blood T cell repertoires in COVID-19. About the research overall: Spain, Italy and the United States supplied samples that represented acute and convalescent COVID-19.

Profiled with immunoSEQ multiplex PCR; TCRdb holds only in-frame clones, not every one. Among about 250,000 clones listed, just over 85% were seen once. The CDR3 sequence is 15 residues long. Germline assignment: CDR1 SGHTA and CDR2 FQGNSA. The V end lost 3 bases, the J end lost 4 bases, and 12 bases lay between the germline ends. The source material was peripheral blood. The sequence was obtained from a man aged 80 or over with acute or convalescent COVID-19. The V and J genes are TRBV7-2 and TRBJ2-2; TRBD2 might be the D (6 bases). The CDR3 region has the DNA TGTGCCAGCAGCTTGGAGGGGAGAGTCACCGGGGAGCTGTTTTTT. Protein: CASSLEGRVTGELFF.